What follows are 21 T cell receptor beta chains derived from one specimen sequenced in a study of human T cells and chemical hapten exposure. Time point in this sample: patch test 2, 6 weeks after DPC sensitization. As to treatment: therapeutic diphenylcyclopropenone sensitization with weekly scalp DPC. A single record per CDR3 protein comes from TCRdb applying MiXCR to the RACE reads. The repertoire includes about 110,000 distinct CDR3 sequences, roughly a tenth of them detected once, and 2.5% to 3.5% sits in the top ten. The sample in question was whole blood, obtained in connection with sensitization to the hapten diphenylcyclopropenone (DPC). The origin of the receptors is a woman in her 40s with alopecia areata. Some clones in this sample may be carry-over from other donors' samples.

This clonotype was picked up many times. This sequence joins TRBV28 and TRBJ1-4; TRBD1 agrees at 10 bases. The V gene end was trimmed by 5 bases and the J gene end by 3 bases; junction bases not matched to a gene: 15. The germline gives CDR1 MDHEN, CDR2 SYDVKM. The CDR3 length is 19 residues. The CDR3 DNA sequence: TGTGCCAGCAGTACAACCGGGACAGGGGTTTTCATAGCTAATGAAAAACTGTTTTTT. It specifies CASSTTGTGVFIANEKLFF.

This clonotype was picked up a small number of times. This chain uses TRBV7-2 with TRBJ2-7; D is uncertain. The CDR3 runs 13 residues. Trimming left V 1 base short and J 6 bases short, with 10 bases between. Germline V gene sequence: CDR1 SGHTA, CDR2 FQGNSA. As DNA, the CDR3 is TGTGCCAGCAGCTTAGAACCGGGTCGCGAGCAGTACTTC. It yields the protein CASSLEPGREQYF.

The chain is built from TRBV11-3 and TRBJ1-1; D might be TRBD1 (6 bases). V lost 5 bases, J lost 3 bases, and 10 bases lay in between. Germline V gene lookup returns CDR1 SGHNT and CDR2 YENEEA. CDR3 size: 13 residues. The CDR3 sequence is CASSHYRDTEAFF. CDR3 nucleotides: TGTGCCAGCAGCCATTACAGGGACACTGAAGCTTTCTTT.

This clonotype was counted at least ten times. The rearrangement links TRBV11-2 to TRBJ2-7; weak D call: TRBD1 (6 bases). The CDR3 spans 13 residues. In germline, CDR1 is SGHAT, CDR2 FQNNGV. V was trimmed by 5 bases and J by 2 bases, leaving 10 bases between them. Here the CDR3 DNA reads TGTGCCAGCAGCGCCTGGACAGCCTACGAGCAGTACTTC. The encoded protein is CASSAWTAYEQYF.

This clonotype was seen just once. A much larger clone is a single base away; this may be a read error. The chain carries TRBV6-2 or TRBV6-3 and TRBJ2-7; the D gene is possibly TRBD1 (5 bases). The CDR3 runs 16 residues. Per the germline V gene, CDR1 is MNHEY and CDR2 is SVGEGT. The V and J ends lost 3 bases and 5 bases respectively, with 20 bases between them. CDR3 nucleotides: TGTGCCAGCAGTTATATCCGCCGGCAGGGAAGCCACGAGCAGTACTTC. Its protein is CASSYIRRQGSHEQYF.

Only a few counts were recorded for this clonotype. CDR3 bases: TGCAGCGTGCTTAGATACAATGAGCAGTTCTTC. It is translated as CSVLRYNEQFF. The J gene is TRBJ2-1, the V gene TRBV29-1; D is unresolved. The CDR3 covers 11 residues. Trimming cost V 6 bases and J 4 bases, with 7 bases left between them. Germline V gives CDR1 SQVTM, CDR2 ANQGSEA.

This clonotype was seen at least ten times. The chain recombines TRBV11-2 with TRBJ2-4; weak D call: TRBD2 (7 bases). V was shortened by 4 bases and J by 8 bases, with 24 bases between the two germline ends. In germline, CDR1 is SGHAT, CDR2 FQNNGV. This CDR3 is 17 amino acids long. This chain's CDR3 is CASSSRSRGREPDIQYF. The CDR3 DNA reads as TGTGCCAGCAGCTCAAGGTCGCGGGGGCGAGAACCCGACATTCAGTACTTC.

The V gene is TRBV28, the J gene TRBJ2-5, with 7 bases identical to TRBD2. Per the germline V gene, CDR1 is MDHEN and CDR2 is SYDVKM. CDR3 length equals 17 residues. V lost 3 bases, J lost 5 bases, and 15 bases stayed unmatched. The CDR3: CASSLGLTAGRGETQYF. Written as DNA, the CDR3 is TGTGCCAGCAGTTTGGGGTTGACCGCAGGGAGGGGTGAGACCCAGTACTTC.

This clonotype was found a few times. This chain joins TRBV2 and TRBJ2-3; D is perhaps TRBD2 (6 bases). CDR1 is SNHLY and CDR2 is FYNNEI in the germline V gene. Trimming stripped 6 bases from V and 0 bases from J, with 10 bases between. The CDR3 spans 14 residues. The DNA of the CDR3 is TGTGCCAGCAGACGGGGGACTAGCACAGATACGCAGTATTTT. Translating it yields CASRRGTSTDTQYF.

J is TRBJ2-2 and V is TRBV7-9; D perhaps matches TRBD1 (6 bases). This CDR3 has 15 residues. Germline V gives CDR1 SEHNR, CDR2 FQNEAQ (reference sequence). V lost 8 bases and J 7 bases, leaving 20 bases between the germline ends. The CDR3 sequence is CASRQDDTRVGELFF. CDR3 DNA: TGTGCCAGCCGACAGGACGACACGAGAGTCGGGGAGCTGTTTTTT.

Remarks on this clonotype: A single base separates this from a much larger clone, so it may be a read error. CDR3 region: CASSVRPGLAFQEIQYF. In DNA, the CDR3 is TGTGCCAGCAGCGTACGCCCGGGACTAGCCTTCCAAGAGATCCAGTACTTC. This chain joins TRBV2 and TRBJ2-5, with 9 nucleotides matching TRBD2. The CDR3 contains 17 residues. The germline V gene encodes CDR1 SNHLY and CDR2 FYNNEI.

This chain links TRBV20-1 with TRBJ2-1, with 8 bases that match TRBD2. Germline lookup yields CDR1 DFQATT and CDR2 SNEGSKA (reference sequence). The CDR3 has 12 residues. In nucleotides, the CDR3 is TGCGGCGGGGGGAGCTCCTACAATGAGCAGTTCTTC. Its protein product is CGGGSSYNEQFF.

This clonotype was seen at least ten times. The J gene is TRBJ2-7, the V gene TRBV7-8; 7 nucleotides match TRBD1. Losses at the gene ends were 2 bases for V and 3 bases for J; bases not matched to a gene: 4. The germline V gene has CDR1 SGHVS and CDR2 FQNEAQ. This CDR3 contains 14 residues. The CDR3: CASSLQGGLYEQYF. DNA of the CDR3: TGTGCCAGCAGCTTACAAGGGGGCCTCTACGAGCAGTACTTC.

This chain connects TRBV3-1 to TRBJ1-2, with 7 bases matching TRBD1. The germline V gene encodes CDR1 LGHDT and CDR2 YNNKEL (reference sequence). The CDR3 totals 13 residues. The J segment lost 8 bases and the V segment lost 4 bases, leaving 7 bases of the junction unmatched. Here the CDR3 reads CASSLRGGLGYTF. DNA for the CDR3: TGTGCCAGCAGCCTCCGAGGGGGCTTAGGCTACACCTTC. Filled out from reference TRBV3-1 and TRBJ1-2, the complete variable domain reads DTAVSQTPKYLVTQMGNDKSIKCEQNLGHDTMYWYKQDSKKFLKIMFSYNNKELIINETVPNRFSPKSPDKAHLNLHINSLELGDSAVYFCASSLRGGLGYTFGSGTRLTVV.

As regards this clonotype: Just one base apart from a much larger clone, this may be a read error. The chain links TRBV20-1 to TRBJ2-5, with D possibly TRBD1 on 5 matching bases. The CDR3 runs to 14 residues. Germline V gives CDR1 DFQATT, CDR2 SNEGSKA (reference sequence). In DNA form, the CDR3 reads TGCAGCGAAGCCGACAGCCTTCCCCGAGAGACCCAGTACTTC. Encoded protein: CSEADSLPRETQYF.

The CDR3 is CASSSGATGFPYNEQFF. CDR3 DNA sequence: TGCGCCAGCAGCTCTGGGGCAACAGGGTTTCCCTACAATGAGCAGTTCTTC. This sequence joins TRBV5-1 and TRBJ2-1; the D gene is possibly TRBD1 (6 bases). V was cut by 3 bases and J by 2 bases, with 18 bases left in between. This CDR3 has 17 amino acids. CDR1 and CDR2 from the germline V gene are SGHRS and YFSETQ.

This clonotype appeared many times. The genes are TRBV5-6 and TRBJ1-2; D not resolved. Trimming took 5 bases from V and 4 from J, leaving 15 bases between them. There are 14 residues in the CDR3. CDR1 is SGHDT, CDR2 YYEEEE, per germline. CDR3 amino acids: CASSATTPSYGYTF. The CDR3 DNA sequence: TGTGCCAGCAGTGCGACAACCCCCAGCTATGGCTACACCTTC.

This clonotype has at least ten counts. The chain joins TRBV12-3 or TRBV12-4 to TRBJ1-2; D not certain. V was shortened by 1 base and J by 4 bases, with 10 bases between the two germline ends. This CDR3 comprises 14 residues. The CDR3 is CASSLVDGFYGYTF. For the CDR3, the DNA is TGTGCCAGCAGTTTAGTAGACGGATTCTATGGCTACACCTTC.

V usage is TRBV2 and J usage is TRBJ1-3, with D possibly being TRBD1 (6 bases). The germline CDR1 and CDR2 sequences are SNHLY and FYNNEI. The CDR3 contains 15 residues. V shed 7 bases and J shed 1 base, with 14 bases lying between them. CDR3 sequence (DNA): TGTGCCAGCACCCAGCTGGGGACATCTGGAAACACCATATATTTT. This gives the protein CASTQLGTSGNTIYF. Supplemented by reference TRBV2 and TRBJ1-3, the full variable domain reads EPEVTQTPSHQVTQMGQEVILRCVPISNHLYFYWYRQILGQKVEFLVSFYNNEISEKSEIFDDQFSVERPDGSNFTLKIRSTKLEDSAMYFCASTQLGTSGNTIYFGEGSWLTVV.

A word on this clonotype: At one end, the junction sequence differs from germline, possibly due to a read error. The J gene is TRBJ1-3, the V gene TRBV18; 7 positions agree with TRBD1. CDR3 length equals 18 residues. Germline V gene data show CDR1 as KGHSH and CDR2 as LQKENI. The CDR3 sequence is CVSSPAYLAGGSGNTIYF. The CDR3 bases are TGTGTCAGCTCACCCGCTTACTTGGCAGGGGGTTCTGGAAACACCATATATTTT. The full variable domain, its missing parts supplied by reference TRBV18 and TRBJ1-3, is NAGVMQNPRHLVRRRGQEARLRCSPMKGHSHVYWYRQLPEEGLKFMVYLQKENIIDESGMPKERFSAEFPKEGPSILRIQQVVRGDSAAYFCVSSPAYLAGGSGNTIYFGEGSWLTVV.

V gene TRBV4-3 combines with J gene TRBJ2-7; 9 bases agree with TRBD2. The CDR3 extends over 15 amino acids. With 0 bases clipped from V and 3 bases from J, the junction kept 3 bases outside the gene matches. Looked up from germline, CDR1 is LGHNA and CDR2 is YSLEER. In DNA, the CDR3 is TGCGCCAGCAGCCAAGAGGTTAGCGGGGGCTACGAGCAGTACTTC. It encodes CASSQEVSGGYEQYF.